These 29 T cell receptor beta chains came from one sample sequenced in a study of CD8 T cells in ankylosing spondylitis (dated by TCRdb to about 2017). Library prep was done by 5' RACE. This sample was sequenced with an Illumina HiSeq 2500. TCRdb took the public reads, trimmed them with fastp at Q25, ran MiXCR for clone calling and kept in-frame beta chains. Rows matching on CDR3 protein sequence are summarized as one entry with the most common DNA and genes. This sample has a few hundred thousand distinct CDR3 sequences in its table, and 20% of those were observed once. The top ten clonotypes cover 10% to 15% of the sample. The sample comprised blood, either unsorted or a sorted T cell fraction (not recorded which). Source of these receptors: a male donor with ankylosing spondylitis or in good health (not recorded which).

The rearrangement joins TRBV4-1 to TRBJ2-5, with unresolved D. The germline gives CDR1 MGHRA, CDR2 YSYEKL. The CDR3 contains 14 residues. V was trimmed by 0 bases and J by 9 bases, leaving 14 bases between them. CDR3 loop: CASSQDPDATSQYF. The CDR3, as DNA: TGCGCCAGCAGCCAAGACCCAGATGCCACTTCCCAGTACTTC.

CDR3 DNA: TGTGCCAGCAGCCAAGGGCAGTGGTGCACCTTC. Residues: CASSQGQWCTF. The chain joins TRBV4-2 to TRBJ1-2; no clear D. CDR3 size: 11 residues. Looked up from germline, CDR1 is LGHNA and CDR2 is YNFKEQ. The V end lost 1 base, the J end lost 13 bases, and 10 bases lay between the germline ends.

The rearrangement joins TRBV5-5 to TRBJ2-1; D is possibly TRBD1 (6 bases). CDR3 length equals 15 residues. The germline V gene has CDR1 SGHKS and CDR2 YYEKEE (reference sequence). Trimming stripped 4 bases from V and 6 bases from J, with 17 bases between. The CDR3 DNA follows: TGTGCCAGCAGCCTCACCCTTGGGACAAGCAATGAGCAGTTCTTC. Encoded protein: CASSLTLGTSNEQFF.

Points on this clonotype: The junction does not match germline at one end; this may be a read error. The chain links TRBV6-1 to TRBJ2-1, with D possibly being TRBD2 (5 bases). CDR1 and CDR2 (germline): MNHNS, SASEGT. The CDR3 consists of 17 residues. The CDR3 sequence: CPSTEDQASFSYNEQFF. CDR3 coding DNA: TGTCCCAGCACCGAAGACCAGGCTAGCTTCTCCTACAATGAGCAGTTCTTC.

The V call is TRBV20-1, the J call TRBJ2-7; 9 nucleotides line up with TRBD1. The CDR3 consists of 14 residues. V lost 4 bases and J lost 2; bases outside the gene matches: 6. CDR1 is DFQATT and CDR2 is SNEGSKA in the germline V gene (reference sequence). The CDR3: CSAMGGQGPYEQYF. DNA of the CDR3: TGCAGTGCTATGGGGGGACAGGGACCCTACGAGCAGTACTTC.

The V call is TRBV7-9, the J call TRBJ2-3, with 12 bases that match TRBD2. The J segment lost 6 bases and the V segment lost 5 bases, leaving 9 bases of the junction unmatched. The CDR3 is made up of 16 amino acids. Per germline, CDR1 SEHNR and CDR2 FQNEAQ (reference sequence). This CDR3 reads CASSLTSGGPADTQYF. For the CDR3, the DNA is TGTGCCAGCAGCCTAACTAGCGGGGGGCCCGCTGATACGCAGTATTTT.

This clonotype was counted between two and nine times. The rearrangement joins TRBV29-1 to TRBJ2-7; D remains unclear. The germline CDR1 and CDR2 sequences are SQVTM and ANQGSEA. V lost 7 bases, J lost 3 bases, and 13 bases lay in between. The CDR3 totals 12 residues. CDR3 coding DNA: TGCAGCGCCAGACACAATATCTACGAGCAGTACTTC. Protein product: CSARHNIYEQYF.

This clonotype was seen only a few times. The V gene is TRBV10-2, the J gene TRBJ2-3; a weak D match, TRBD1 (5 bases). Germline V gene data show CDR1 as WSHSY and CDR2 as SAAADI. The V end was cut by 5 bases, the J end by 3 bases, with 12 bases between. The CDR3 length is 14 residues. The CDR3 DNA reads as TGCGCCAGCAGTTCAGGGCTCGAGACAGATACGCAGTATTTT. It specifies CASSSGLETDTQYF.

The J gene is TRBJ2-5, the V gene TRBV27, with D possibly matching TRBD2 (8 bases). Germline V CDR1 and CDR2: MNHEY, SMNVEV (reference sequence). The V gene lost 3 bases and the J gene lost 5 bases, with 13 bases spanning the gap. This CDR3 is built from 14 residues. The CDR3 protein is CASSLGLGGETQYF. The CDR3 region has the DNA TGTGCCAGCAGTTTGGGACTAGGGGGCGAGACCCAGTACTTC.

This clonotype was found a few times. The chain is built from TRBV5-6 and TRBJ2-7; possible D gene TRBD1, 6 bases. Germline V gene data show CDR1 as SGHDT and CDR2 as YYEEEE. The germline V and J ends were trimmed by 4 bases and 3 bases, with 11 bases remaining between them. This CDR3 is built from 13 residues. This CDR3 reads CASSTGQNYEQYF. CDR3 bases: TGTGCCAGCAGCACGGGACAAAACTACGAGCAGTACTTC. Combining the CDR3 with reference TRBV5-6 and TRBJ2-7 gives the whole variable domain DAGVTQSPTHLIKTRGQQVTLRCSPKSGHDTVSWYQQALGQGPQFIFQYYEEEERQRGNFPDRFSGHQFPNYSSELNVNALLLGDSALYLCASSTGQNYEQYFGPGTRLTVT.

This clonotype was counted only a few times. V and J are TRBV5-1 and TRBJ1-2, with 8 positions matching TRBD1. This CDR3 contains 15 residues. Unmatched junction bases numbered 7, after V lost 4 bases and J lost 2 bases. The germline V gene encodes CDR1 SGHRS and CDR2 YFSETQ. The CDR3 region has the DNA TGCGCCAGCAGCCATCAGACAGGGGCGAACTATGGCTACACCTTC. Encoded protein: CASSHQTGANYGYTF.

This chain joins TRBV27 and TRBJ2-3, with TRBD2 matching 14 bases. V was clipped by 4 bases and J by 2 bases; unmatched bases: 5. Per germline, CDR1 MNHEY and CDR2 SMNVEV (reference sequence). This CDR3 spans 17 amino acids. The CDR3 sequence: CASSWTSGGTVTDTQYF. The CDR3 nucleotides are TGTGCCAGCAGTTGGACTAGCGGGGGGACGGTCACAGATACGCAGTATTTT.

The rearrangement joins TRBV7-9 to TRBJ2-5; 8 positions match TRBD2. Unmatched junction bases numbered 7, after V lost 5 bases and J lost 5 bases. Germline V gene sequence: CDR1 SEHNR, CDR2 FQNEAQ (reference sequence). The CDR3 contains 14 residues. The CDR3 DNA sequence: TGTGCCAGCAGCCCAGCGGGGGAGTCGGAGACCCAGTACTTC. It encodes CASSPAGESETQYF.

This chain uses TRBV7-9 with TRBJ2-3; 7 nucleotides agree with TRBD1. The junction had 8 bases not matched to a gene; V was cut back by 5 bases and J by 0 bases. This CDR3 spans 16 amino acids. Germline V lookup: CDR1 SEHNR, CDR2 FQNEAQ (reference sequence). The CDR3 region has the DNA TGTGCCAGCAGCGCCCTCGACAGGGCGAGCACAGATACGCAGTATTTT. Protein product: CASSALDRASTDTQYF.

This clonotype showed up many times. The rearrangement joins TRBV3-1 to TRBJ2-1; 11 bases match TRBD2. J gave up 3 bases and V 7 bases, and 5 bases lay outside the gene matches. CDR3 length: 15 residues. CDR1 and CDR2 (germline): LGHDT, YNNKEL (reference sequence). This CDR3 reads CASTLTSGIYNEQFF. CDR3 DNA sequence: TGTGCCAGCACTTTGACTAGCGGGATCTACAATGAGCAGTTCTTC.

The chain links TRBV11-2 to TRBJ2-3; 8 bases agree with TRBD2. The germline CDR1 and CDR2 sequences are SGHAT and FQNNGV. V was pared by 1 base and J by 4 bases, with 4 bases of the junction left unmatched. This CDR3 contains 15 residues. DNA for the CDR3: TGTGCCAGCAGCTTAGGCGGGGGGCCCTCAGATACGCAGTATTTT. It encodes CASSLGGGPSDTQYF.

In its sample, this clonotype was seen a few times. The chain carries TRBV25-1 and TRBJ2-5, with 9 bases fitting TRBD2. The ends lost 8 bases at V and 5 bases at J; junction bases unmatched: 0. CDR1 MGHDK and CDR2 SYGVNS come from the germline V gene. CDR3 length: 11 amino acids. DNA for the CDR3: TGTGCCAGCGCGGGAGGGGAGACCCAGTACTTC. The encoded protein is CASAGGETQYF.

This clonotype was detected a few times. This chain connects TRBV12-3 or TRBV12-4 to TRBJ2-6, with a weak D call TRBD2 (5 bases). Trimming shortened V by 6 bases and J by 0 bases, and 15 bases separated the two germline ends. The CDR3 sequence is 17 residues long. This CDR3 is CASRTSLGPSGANVLTF. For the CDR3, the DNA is TGTGCCAGCAGGACCTCACTAGGCCCCTCTGGGGCCAACGTCCTGACTTTC.

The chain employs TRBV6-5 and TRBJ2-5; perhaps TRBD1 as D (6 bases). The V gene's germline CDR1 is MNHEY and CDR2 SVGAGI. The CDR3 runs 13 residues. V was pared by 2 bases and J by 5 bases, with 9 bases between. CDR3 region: CASSYVRGETQYF. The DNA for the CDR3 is TGTGCCAGCAGTTACGTCAGGGGCGAGACCCAGTACTTC.

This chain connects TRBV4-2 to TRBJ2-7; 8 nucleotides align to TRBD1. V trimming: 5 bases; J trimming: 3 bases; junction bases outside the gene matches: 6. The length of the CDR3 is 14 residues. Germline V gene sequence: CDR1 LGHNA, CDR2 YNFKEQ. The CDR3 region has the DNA TGTGCCAGCAGCTCAGAGACAGGGGTCTACGAGCAGTACTTC. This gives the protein CASSSETGVYEQYF.

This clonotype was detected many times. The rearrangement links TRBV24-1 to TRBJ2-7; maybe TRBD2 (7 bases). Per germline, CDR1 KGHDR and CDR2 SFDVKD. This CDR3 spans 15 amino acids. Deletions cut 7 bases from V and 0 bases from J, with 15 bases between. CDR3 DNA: TGTGCCACCAGGGACGGGGCGGGGGCCTCCTACGAGCAGTACTTC. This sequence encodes CATRDGAGASYEQYF.

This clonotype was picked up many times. The chain's CDR3 is CASSLGTAYNEQFF. The CDR3, as DNA: TGTGCCAGCAGTTTAGGGACAGCCTACAATGAGCAGTTCTTC. The rearrangement uses TRBV12-3 or TRBV12-4 and TRBJ2-1, with a weak D call TRBD1 (6 bases). The CDR3 spans 14 residues. V was shortened by 1 base and J by 2 bases, with 6 bases between the two germline ends.

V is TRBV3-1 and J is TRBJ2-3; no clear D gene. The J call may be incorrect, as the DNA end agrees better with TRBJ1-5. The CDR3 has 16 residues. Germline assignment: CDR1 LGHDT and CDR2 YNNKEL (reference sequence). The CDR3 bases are TGTGCCAGCAGCCAGCTGGTAGAGGTGCACACAGATACGCAGCATTTT. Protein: CASSQLVEVHTDTQHF.

In nucleotides, the CDR3 is TGTGCCAGCAGCTCCGACAGGGAATATCGGCCCCAGCATTTT. Translation gives CASSSDREYRPQHF. The V gene is TRBV7-8, the J gene TRBJ1-5; 7 nucleotides line up with TRBD1. This CDR3 contains 14 residues. V was clipped by 4 bases and J by 9 bases; unmatched bases: 9. Germline V lookup: CDR1 SGHVS, CDR2 FQNEAQ. The full variable domain, completed using reference TRBV7-8 and TRBJ1-5, is GAGVSQSPRYKVAKRGQDVALRCDPISGHVSLFWYQQALGQGPEFLTYFQNEAQLDKSGLPSDRFFAERPEGSVSTLKIQRTQQEDSAVYLCASSSDREYRPQHFGDGTRLSIL.

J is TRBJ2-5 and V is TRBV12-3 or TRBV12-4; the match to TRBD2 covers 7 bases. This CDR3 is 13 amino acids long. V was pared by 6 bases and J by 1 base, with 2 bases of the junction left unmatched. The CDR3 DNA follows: TGTGCCAGCAGGTGGACTAGCCAAGAGACCCAGTACTTC. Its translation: CASRWTSQETQYF.

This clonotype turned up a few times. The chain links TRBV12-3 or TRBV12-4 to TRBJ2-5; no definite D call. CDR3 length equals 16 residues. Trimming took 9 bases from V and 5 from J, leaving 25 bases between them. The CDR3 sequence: CASSSFTAISPETQYF. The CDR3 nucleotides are TGTGCCAGTTCATCATTCACGGCGATCTCCCCGGAGACCCAGTACTTC.

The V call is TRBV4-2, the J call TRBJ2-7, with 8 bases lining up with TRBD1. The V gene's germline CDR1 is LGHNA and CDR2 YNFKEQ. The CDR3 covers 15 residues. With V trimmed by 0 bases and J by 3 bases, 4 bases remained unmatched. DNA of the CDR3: TGTGCCAGCAGCCAAGATCTTGGACAGGGCTACGAGCAGTACTTC. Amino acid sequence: CASSQDLGQGYEQYF.

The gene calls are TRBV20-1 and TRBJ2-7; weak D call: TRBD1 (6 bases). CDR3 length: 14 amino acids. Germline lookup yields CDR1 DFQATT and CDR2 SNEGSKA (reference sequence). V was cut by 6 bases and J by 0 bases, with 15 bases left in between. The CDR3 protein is CSAPDREHSYEQYF. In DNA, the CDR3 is TGCAGTGCCCCGGACAGAGAACACTCCTACGAGCAGTACTTC.

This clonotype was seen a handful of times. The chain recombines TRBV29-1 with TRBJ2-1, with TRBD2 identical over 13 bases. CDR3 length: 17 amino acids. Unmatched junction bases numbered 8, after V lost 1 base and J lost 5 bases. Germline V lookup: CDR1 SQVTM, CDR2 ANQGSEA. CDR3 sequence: CSVEGLAGGDPDNEQFF. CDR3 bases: TGCAGCGTTGAAGGACTAGCGGGGGGCGACCCTGACAATGAGCAGTTCTTC.